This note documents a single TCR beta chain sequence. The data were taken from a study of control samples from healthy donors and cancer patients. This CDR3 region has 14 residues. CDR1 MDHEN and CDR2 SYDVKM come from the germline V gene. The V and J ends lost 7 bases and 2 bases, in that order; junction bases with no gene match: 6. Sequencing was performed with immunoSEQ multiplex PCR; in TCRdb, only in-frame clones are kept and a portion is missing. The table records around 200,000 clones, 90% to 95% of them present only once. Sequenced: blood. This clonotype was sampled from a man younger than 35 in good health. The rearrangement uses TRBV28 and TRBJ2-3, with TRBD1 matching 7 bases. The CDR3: CASNSGTATDTQYF. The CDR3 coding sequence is TGTGCCAGCAATTCCGGGACAGCCACAGATACGCAGTATTTT.